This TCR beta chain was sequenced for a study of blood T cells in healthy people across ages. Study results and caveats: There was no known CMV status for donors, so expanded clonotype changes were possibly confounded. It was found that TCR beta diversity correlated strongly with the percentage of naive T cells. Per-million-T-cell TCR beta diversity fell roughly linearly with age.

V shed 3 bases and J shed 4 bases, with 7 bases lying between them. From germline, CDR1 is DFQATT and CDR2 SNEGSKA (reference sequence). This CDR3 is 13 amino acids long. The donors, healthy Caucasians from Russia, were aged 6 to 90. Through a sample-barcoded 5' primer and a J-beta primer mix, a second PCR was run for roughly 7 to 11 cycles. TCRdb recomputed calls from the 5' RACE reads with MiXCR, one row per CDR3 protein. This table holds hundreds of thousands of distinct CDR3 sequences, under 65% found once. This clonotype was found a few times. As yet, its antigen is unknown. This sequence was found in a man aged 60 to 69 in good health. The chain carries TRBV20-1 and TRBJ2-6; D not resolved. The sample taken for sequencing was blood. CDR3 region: CSASLEGANVLTF. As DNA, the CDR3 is TGCAGTGCTAGCCTTGAGGGGGCCAACGTCCTGACTTTC.